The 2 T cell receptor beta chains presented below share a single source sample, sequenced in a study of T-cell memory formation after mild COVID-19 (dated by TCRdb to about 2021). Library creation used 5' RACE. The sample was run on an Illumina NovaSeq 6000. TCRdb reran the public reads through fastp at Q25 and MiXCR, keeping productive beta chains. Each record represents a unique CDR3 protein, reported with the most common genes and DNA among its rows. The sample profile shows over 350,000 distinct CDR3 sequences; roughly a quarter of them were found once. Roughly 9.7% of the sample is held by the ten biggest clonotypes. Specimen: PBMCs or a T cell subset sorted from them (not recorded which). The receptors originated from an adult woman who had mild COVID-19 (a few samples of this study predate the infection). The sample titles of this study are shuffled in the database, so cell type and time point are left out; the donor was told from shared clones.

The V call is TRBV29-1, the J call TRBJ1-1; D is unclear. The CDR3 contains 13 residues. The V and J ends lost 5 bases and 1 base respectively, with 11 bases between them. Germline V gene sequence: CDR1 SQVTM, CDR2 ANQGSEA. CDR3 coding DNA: TGCAGCGTTTGTGTTCTGGGGAACACTGAAGCTTTCTTT. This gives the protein CSVCVLGNTEAFF.

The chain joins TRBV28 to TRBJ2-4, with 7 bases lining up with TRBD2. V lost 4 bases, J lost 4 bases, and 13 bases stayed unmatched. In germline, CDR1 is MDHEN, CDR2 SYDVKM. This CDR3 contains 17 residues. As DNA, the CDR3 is TGTGCCAGCAGTTCCTCCGGGGCTAGCGGACGGAAAAACATTCAGTACTTC. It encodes CASSSSGASGRKNIQYF. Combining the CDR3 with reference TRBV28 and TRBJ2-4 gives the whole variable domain DVKVTQSSRYLVKRTGEKVFLECVQDMDHENMFWYRQDPGLGLRLIYFSYDVKMKEKGDIPEGYSVSREKKERFSLILESASTNQTSMYLCASSSSGASGRKNIQYFGAGTRLSVL.